The rows below give T cell receptor beta chains drawn from one sample of a study of blood T cell repertoires in COVID-19. Measured with immunoSEQ multiplex PCR; TCRdb has only the in-frame clones, and not every one. The top ten clones hold over 1.2% of a sample with over 250,000 clones, 85% to 90% of them seen once. Sequencing was done on a sample of peripheral blood. These receptors were taken from a woman aged 35 to 49 who had recovered from COVID-19. The CDR3 runs from the conserved cysteine through the conserved F or W. D genes are given only for firm matches. Some rows mark clone size as missing; the rest say once, few, many or name a class of expanded clone.

once,TRBV7-2,-,TRBJ2-5,TGTGCCAGCAGCATCAGAGAGACCCAGTACTTC,CASSIRETQYF
-,TRBV5-1,TRBD2,TRBJ2-3,TGCGCCAGCAACACCGGGGGGATCGGCGATACGCAGTATTTT,CASNTGGIGDTQYF
-,TRBV18,TRBD2,TRBJ2-3,TGTGCCAGCTCACCATTTAGCGGGGGTAACTCCCCTAGCACAGATACGCAGTATTTT,CASSPFSGGNSPSTDTQYF
-,TRBV5-1,-,TRBJ1-4,TGCGCCAGCAGCTTGGAACAATCTGCAACTAATGAAAAACTGTTTTTT,CASSLEQSATNEKLFF
-,TRBV3-1/TRBV3-2,TRBD1,TRBJ1-2,TGTGCCAGCAGCCAAGTGGCAGGGGGTACCTATGGCTACACCTTC,CASSQVAGGTYGYTF
-,TRBV7-8,-,TRBJ1-2,TGTGCCAGCAGCCGCAACAGGGCACCAAATAACTATGGCTACACCTTC,CASSRNRAPNNYGYTF
-,TRBV29-1,-,TRBJ2-7,TGCAGCGTTGAGGGGTTGGTCGGGGAGGTCGGCTCCTACGAGCAGTACTTC,CSVEGLVGEVGSYEQYF
-,TRBV5-1,-,TRBJ1-2,TGCGCCAGCAGCTTGAGGCAGGGAAACTATGGCTACACCTTC,CASSLRQGNYGYTF
-,TRBV2,-,TRBJ1-5,TGTGCCAGCAGTGAGAGGCCAGCCAATCAGCCCCAGCATTTT,CASSERPANQPQHF
-,TRBV12-5,TRBD1,TRBJ1-4,TGTGCTAGTGGTTTGGCCCGGACAGGGGATAATGAAAAACTGTTTTTT,CASGLARTGDNEKLFF
-,TRBV7-3,TRBD1,TRBJ1-6,TGTGCCAGCAGCCTAACGACAGGGGGGGGATCACCCCTCCACTTT,CASSLTTGGGSPLHF
-,TRBV7-9,TRBD2,TRBJ2-3,TGTGCCAGCAGCGGCTCGCGGGGGGGCCCAGATACGCAGTATTTT,CASSGSRGGPDTQYF
-,TRBV27,-,TRBJ2-7,TGTGCCAGCAGCCACAGCAGCTCCTACGAGCAGTACTTC,CASSHSSSYEQYF
once,TRBV11-2,TRBD1,TRBJ1-1,TGTGCCAGCAGCGCGGACAGGGGAGGTGAAGCTTTCTTT,CASSADRGGEAFF
-,TRBV19,TRBD1,TRBJ1-2,TGTGCCAGTAGTGCCCCAGACAGGGGGCGCGATGGCTACACCTTC,CASSAPDRGRDGYTF
once,TRBV12-3/TRBV12-4,TRBD1,TRBJ2-1,TGTGCCAGCAGTATGACAGGGGGCAATGAGCAGTTCTTC,CASSMTGGNEQFF
-,TRBV7-8,-,TRBJ1-1,TGTGCCAGCAGCTTAGTAGTACGGAGTTCGACTGAAGCTTTCTTT,CASSLVVRSSTEAFF
-,TRBV29-1,TRBD1,TRBJ2-3,TGCAGCACCGTTACCCCGGGACAGGGTAAAACAGATACGCAGTATTTT,CSTVTPGQGKTDTQYF
few,TRBV3-1/TRBV3-2,-,TRBJ2-1,TGTGCCAGCAGCCAAGGAGGAAGGAGCTCCTACAATGAGCAGTTCTTC,CASSQGGRSSYNEQFF
-,TRBV5-4,-,TRBJ1-2,TGTGCCAGCAGCTTAAAACGGGAGGTCTACGGCTACACCTTC,CASSLKREVYGYTF
-,TRBV30,-,TRBJ2-7,TGTGCCTGGAGTTCCCCATACGAGCAGTACTTC,CAWSSPYEQYF
-,TRBV27,-,TRBJ2-1,TGTGCCAGCAAACGGCCTACCGCGGGGAATGAGCAGTTCTTC,CASKRPTAGNEQFF
-,TRBV19,-,TRBJ1-5,TGTGCCACCCAGACCCGGGACAACAATCAGCCCCAGCATTTT,CATQTRDNNQPQHF
-,TRBV6-5,-,TRBJ1-5,TGTGCCAGCAGTTACTCCGGGGGGGTGTCCCAGCATTTT,CASSYSGGVSQHF